This is a list of T cell receptor beta chains from one sample in a study of T cell changes during pregnancy in multiple sclerosis. Using immunoSEQ multiplex PCR, the repertoire was profiled, and TCRdb retains in-frame clones only, with some absent. The repertoire includes over 85,000 clones, around 93% of them detected once, and around 1.8% sits in the top ten. The specimen was peripheral blood, collected in the first trimester of pregnancy. The source of these receptors is a female donor in good health, enrolled as a control in a pregnancy study. The CDR3 runs from the conserved cysteine through the conserved F or W. Each record gives: CDR3 DNA, CDR3 protein, D gene, clone size, V gene, J gene. The D gene is left open where the match is weak. Size values are once, few and many counts, or a class for expanded clones, and some rows have none.

TGTGCCTTAGTTGACGGGGGCACCGGGGAGCTGTTTTTT	CALVDGGTGELFF	NA	NA	TRBV28	TRBJ2-2
TGTGCCAGCAGTTCCCACGACAGGGGAGCTCCTACGCAGTATTTT	CASSSHDRGAPTQYF	TRBD1	NA	TRBV6-1	TRBJ2-3
TGTGCCAGCAGCCAAACAGGGGGCGGTGTGGGGACTGAAGCTTTCTTT	CASSQTGGGVGTEAFF	TRBD1	NA	TRBV14	TRBJ1-1
TGCGCCAGCAGCCAACGACAGGCCTCTGGAAACACCATATATTTT	CASSQRQASGNTIYF	NA	NA	TRBV4-1	TRBJ1-3
TGCGCCAGCAGCTCTGGGACAGGGGACGTGAATGAGCAGTTCTTC	CASSSGTGDVNEQFF	TRBD1	NA	TRBV4-3	TRBJ2-1
TGCGCCAGCAGCCAAAAAGGGACAGGGGGCGCAGAGTATGGCTACACCTTC	CASSQKGTGGAEYGYTF	TRBD1	NA	TRBV4-1	TRBJ1-2
TGTGCCAGCAGCCTCCTCGGGACACAGGATTCACCCCTCCACTTT	CASSLLGTQDSPLHF	NA	NA	TRBV11-2	TRBJ1-6
TGTGCCAGCAGCCCCGGGACAGGGGGCGGTCAGCCCCAGCATTTT	CASSPGTGGGQPQHF	TRBD1	once	TRBV5-8	TRBJ1-5
TGTGCCAGCAGTTTATACCAGGGGGCCCATGGAAACACCATATATTTT	CASSLYQGAHGNTIYF	TRBD1	NA	TRBV6-5	TRBJ1-3
TGTGCCAGCAGGGGGCTGGCGGGGGGCATCCAAGAGACCCAGTACTTC	CASRGLAGGIQETQYF	TRBD2	NA	TRBV27	TRBJ2-5
TGTGCCAGCAGCTTAGCGGGGGTACAAGAGACCCAGTACTTC	CASSLAGVQETQYF	NA	once	TRBV11-2	TRBJ2-5
TGTGCCAGCAGTCCCCTCGAAGAGTGGAACACTGAAGCTTTCTTT	CASSPLEEWNTEAFF	NA	NA	TRBV6-6	TRBJ1-1
TGTGCCAGCAGCTTAGGAGGTGGGGGGGGAGGTAATTCACCCCTCCACTTT	CASSLGGGGGGNSPLHF	NA	NA	TRBV7-2	TRBJ1-6
TGTGCCAGCAGCAGACAGGGAGGCACAGATACGCAGTATTTT	CASSRQGGTDTQYF	TRBD1	NA	TRBV5-4	TRBJ2-3
TGTGCCAGCAGCTCAGGGGGTCCCGGGGAGCTGTTTTTT	CASSSGGPGELFF	TRBD1	NA	TRBV27	TRBJ2-2
TGTGCCAGCAGCTCACCGGGAACAGTTGAAGCTTTCTTT	CASSSPGTVEAFF	NA	NA	TRBV11-2	TRBJ1-1
TGTGCCAGCAGTAAGGGACAGAACTATGGCTACACCTTC	CASSKGQNYGYTF	TRBD1	NA	TRBV2	TRBJ1-2
TGTGCCAGCAGTTTCTCCGGGACACACGAGAGAATTGATTCACCCCTCCACTTT	CASSFSGTHERIDSPLHF	NA	NA	TRBV28	TRBJ1-6
TGCGCCAGCAGCACCCGACAGGGGCTGTACAATGAGCAGTTCTTC	CASSTRQGLYNEQFF	TRBD1	NA	TRBV4-3	TRBJ2-1
TGCGCCAGCAGTCTGGGAGACAGGGGGAACTATGGCTACACCTTC	CASSLGDRGNYGYTF	TRBD1	NA	TRBV4-3	TRBJ1-2
TGTGCCAGCAGCTTTTTCGGGAGGATGGAGACCCAGTACTTC	CASSFFGRMETQYF	TRBD2	NA	TRBV7-2	TRBJ2-5
TGCGCCAGCAGCCTACGGACAGGGAGAACCGGGGAGCTGTTTTTT	CASSLRTGRTGELFF	TRBD1	NA	TRBV5-1	TRBJ2-2
TGTGCCAGCAGAAGGACAGGGGGCTACGAGCAGTACTTC	CASRRTGGYEQYF	TRBD1	NA	TRBV6-1	TRBJ2-7
TGTGCCAGCAGCCAGAGCGGGGAACAAGAGACCCAGTACTTC	CASSQSGEQETQYF	TRBD2	NA	TRBV4-2	TRBJ2-5
TGTGCCATCAGTGCTGGGGGCGGAGGCACTGAAGCTTTCTTT	CAISAGGGGTEAFF	NA	NA	TRBV10-3	TRBJ1-1
TGTGCCAGCAGTTCGGGGACAGGGGGTTCCGGGGAGCTGTTTTTT	CASSSGTGGSGELFF	TRBD1	NA	TRBV27	TRBJ2-2
TGTGCCAGCAGCCCTCCCGGCTCCTACGAGCAGTACTTC	CASSPPGSYEQYF	NA	NA	TRBV5-4	TRBJ2-7
TGCAGCGTCGGGAGGGACCGAAGGACGGACGAGCAGTACTTC	CSVGRDRRTDEQYF	TRBD2	NA	TRBV29-1	TRBJ2-7
TGTGCCAGCAGCCAAAGTATGGCAGGGGGCTACAATGAGCAGTTCTTC	CASSQSMAGGYNEQFF	TRBD1	NA	TRBV14	TRBJ2-1
TGTGCCAGCAGCCATGGACAGGGGTTGAACACTGAAGCTTTCTTT	CASSHGQGLNTEAFF	TRBD1	NA	TRBV4-2	TRBJ1-1
TGTGCCAGCAGTTACGGGCAACAGGGGATTTACGAGCAGTACTTC	CASSYGQQGIYEQYF	TRBD1	NA	TRBV6-5	TRBJ2-7
TGTGCCAGCAGCTCAGGACAGGGAAGCACTGAAGCTTTCTTT	CASSSGQGSTEAFF	TRBD1	NA	TRBV5-8	TRBJ1-1
TGTGCCAGCTCACCAAGCGTGGTGACAGGGGCCCGACCCCAGCATTTT	CASSPSVVTGARPQHF	TRBD1	NA	TRBV18	TRBJ1-5
TGTGCCTGGAGTCCCACAGGAGAAAAACTGTTTTTT	CAWSPTGEKLFF	NA	NA	TRBV30	TRBJ1-4
TGTGCCAGCAGAGGGAGAACCTATAATTCACCCCTCCACTTT	CASRGRTYNSPLHF	NA	NA	TRBV2	TRBJ1-6
TGTGCCAGCTCACCCGACAGCGCGGGAAACACCATATATTTT	CASSPDSAGNTIYF	NA	NA	TRBV18	TRBJ1-3
TGTGCCAGCAGACCCCTCGGGACAGGGGTCTACGAGCAGTACTTC	CASRPLGTGVYEQYF	TRBD1	NA	TRBV27	TRBJ2-7
TGTGCCAGCCCCGGGGGTGGTCGAGAGACCCAGTACTTC	CASPGGGRETQYF	NA	NA	TRBV2	TRBJ2-5
TGTGCCAGCAGCTTAATCCGGGACGAGCAGTACTTC	CASSLIRDEQYF	NA	NA	TRBV11-2	TRBJ2-7
TGTGCCAGCAGCGGCCGACAATCCTACGAGCAGTACTTC	CASSGRQSYEQYF	NA	NA	TRBV7-6	TRBJ2-7
TGTGCCAGCAGCGTGGTCCCGGGACAGGGGACTGAAGCTTTCTTT	CASSVVPGQGTEAFF	TRBD1	NA	TRBV9	TRBJ1-1
TGCGCCAGCAGCCAAGGGACCGGAACAGGGTCCTACGAGCAGTACTTC	CASSQGTGTGSYEQYF	NA	NA	TRBV4-1	TRBJ2-7
TGTGCCAGCAGTTACTCTAGACAGGGGTCCAATGGCTACACCTTC	CASSYSRQGSNGYTF	TRBD1	NA	TRBV6-5	TRBJ1-2
TGTGCCAGCAGTGACTCGGGACACCTCGCCGGTGGGGTCAATGAGCAGTTCTTC	CASSDSGHLAGGVNEQFF	NA	NA	TRBV6-4	TRBJ2-1
TGCGCCAGCAGCCCACTGGGACATTTAGCCGCTGAAGCTTTCTTT	CASSPLGHLAAEAFF	NA	NA	TRBV4-1	TRBJ1-1
TGTGCCAGCAGCCTGACATTCGGCGAGCAGTACTTC	CASSLTFGEQYF	NA	NA	TRBV7-2	TRBJ2-7
TGTGCCAGCAGCTCTCTTAGTAGCCAATACAATGAGCAGTTCTTC	CASSSLSSQYNEQFF	NA	once	TRBV7-8	TRBJ2-1
TGTGCCAGCAGTTCGAAAGGCCAGCGGGGGGGGCATGAGCAGTTCTTC	CASSSKGQRGGHEQFF	TRBD2	NA	TRBV7-2	TRBJ2-1
TGTGCCAGCAGTATGAACACTGAAGCTTTCTTT	CASSMNTEAFF	NA	NA	TRBV5-4	TRBJ1-1
TGTGCCAGCAGCTTAGTTAGCTCACCTCAGGGCTACGAGCAGTACTTC	CASSLVSSPQGYEQYF	NA	NA	TRBV7-9	TRBJ2-7
TGCAGCGTTGAAGGGAGGTCCTACGAGCAGTACTTC	CSVEGRSYEQYF	NA	NA	TRBV29-1	TRBJ2-7
TGTGCCAGCAGCCCGCAGGGGTTTAAGGATCAGCCCCAGCATTTT	CASSPQGFKDQPQHF	NA	NA	TRBV7-2	TRBJ1-5
TGTGCCAGCTCTCCCCAGGGAATCTACGAGCAGTACTTC	CASSPQGIYEQYF	NA	NA	TRBV18	TRBJ2-7
TGTGCCAGCAGCTTAGACACGAACACCGGGGAGCTGTTTTTT	CASSLDTNTGELFF	NA	NA	TRBV7-9	TRBJ2-2
TGCGCCAGCACCCCTAGCGGGGGGGCCTTCAACGAGCAGTACTTC	CASTPSGGAFNEQYF	TRBD2	few	TRBV10-2	TRBJ2-7
TGCGCCAGCAGCCAAGAGTGGGAGGTCAAGTCCTACGAGCAGTACTTC	CASSQEWEVKSYEQYF	NA	once	TRBV4-3	TRBJ2-7
TGTGCCAGCAGCTTCCCGGGGCGGGGAGAGCAGTTCTTC	CASSFPGRGEQFF	NA	once	TRBV11-2	TRBJ2-1
TGTGCCAGCAGCAGCATGATCTCCTACGAGCAGTACTTC	CASSSMISYEQYF	NA	NA	TRBV14	TRBJ2-7
TGTGCCAGCAGTTTGGGGGGGGCCATGAACACTGAAGCTTTCTTT	CASSLGGAMNTEAFF	NA	NA	TRBV28	TRBJ1-1
TGCAGCCCCAAAATAGAGCCCTCCGATCCACCGCGCACAGATACGCAGTATTTT	CSPKIEPSDPPRTDTQYF	NA	NA	TRBV29-1	TRBJ2-3